This T cell receptor beta chain was found in a study of shared clonotypes between healthy human individuals. The CDR3 has 13 amino acids. Germline loops: CDR1 MGHDK, CDR2 SYGVNS. Deletions cut 1 base from V and 2 bases from J, with 3 bases between. Of note for this clone: A much more abundant neighbour one base away suggests this may be a read error.

This table comes from immunoSEQ multiplex PCR, and its TCRdb copy is limited to in-frame clones, with some not included. The table has about 1.1 million clones, around 77% seen once; the top ten hold almost 0.9%. The chain has TRBV25-1 and TRBJ2-1; D gene uncertain. This receptor was obtained from a man aged 18 to 29 in good health. Some clones in this sample may be carry-over from other donors' samples. Input material: memory CD4+ T cells from PBMCs. Sample subset: CD45RA-negative fraction. DNA of the CDR3: TGTGCCAGCAGTGAATCGGCCTACAATGAGCAGTTCTTC. As protein: CASSESAYNEQFF. The full variable domain, rest sourced from reference TRBV25-1 and TRBJ2-1, is EADIYQTPRYLVIGTGKKITLECSQTMGHDKMYWYQQDPGMELHLIHYSYGVNSTEKGDLSSESTVSRIRTEHFPLTLESARPSHTSQYLCASSESAYNEQFFGPGTRLTVL.